This section outlines one T cell receptor (beta chain) sequence together with its context. These data are taken from a study of blood T cell repertoires in COVID-19. As for the study in general: The samples span acute and convalescent COVID-19 from the United States, Italy and Spain. The cDNA or gDNA used as material had been derived from T cells, B-cell-depleted T cells, or PBMCs.

Authors' analysis steps: Reference gene primers were amplified, and this amplification served to estimate nucleated cell counts. This table comes from immunoSEQ multiplex PCR, and its TCRdb copy is limited to in-frame clones, with some not included. V and J calls and clone size come straight from that table; D and trimming were deduced from the DNA. The data show some 200,000 clones, 87% seen once. The V end was cut by 1 base, the J end by 8 bases, with 8 bases between. The CDR3 sequence is 13 residues long. The germline V gene encodes CDR1 SGHAT and CDR2 FQDESV (reference sequence). The rearrangement uses TRBV11-1 and TRBJ2-2; a weak D match, TRBD2 (5 bases). The source material was peripheral blood. The sequence was obtained from a man aged 35-49 years with active or convalescent COVID-19. The CDR3 loop reads CASSLGEKGELFF. In nucleotides, the CDR3 is TGTGCCAGCAGCTTAGGGGAGAAGGGGGAGCTGTTTTTT. The entire variable domain, with the rest obtained from reference TRBV11-1 and TRBJ2-2, is as follows: EAEVAQSPRYKITEKSQAVAFWCDPISGHATLYWYRQILGQGPELLVQFQDESVVDDSQLPKDRFSAERLKGVDSTLKIQPAELGDSAMYLCASSLGEKGELFFGEGSRLTVL.